Listed below are T cell receptor beta chains from one sample, sequenced in a study of blood T cell repertoires in COVID-19. Assay used: immunoSEQ multiplex PCR; TCRdb lists only in-frame clones, some missing. Of 210,000 or so clones in the sample, 84% were seen once. Input material: peripheral blood. These receptors came from a woman of 80 years or more with COVID-19, enrolled during active disease. Each CDR3 is given with its conserved first and last residue. The D gene is left open where the match is weak. Clone sizes are given selectively: once, few, many, or a class where the clone is expanded.

d_call	v_call	j_call	clone_size	cdr3_aa	cdr3_nt
-	TRBV5-1	TRBJ2-5	-	CASSLTPPDGGETQYF	TGCGCCAGCAGCTTGACCCCCCCGGACGGGGGAGAGACCCAGTACTTC
-	TRBV5-1	TRBJ2-1	-	CASSLGGGTTSYNEQFF	TGCGCCAGCAGCTTGGGGGGCGGAACCACCTCCTACAATGAGCAGTTCTTC
-	TRBV3-1/TRBV3-2	TRBJ2-7	-	CASSQGPLLFYEQYF	TGTGCCAGCAGCCAAGGGCCCCTCCTTTTCTACGAGCAGTACTTC
-	TRBV5-1	TRBJ1-5	-	CASMSRQPQHF	TGCGCCAGCATGTCGCGTCAGCCCCAGCATTTT
-	TRBV14	TRBJ2-5	-	CASSSALGRQETQYF	TGTGCCAGCAGCTCCGCTCTGGGGAGACAAGAGACCCAGTACTTC
TRBD2	TRBV7-2	TRBJ2-3	-	CASSLSSQAGQEYF	TGTGCCAGCAGCTTAAGCTCTCAAGCGGGGCAGGAGTATTTT
TRBD2	TRBV28	TRBJ2-1	-	CASRSSGSVYNEQFF	TGTGCCAGCAGGAGTAGCGGGAGTGTCTACAATGAGCAGTTCTTC
-	TRBV27	TRBJ2-1	once	CASSSQGTNNEQFF	TGTGCCAGCAGTTCACAGGGAACAAACAATGAGCAGTTCTTC
-	TRBV11-3	TRBJ2-3	-	CASSKGGTSARDTQYF	TGTGCCAGCAGCAAAGGAGGGACTTCTGCTCGAGATACGCAGTATTTT
-	TRBV5-1	TRBJ2-3	-	CASSLEGYSTDTQYF	TGCGCCAGCAGCTTGGAGGGGTATAGCACAGATACGCAGTATTTT
-	TRBV2	TRBJ2-7	few	CASDGGEQYF	TGTGCCAGCGACGGGGGTGAGCAGTACTTC
TRBD2	TRBV2	TRBJ2-1	-	CASSELVGRGYNEQFF	TGTGCCAGCAGTGAACTGGTAGGGAGGGGATACAATGAGCAGTTCTTC
TRBD2	TRBV5-4	TRBJ2-1	-	CASSLRLAGPYNEQFF	TGTGCCAGCAGCTTGCGGCTAGCGGGGCCCTACAATGAGCAGTTCTTC
TRBD1	TRBV13	TRBJ1-3	-	CASSSRDRQNSGNTIYF	TGTGCCAGCAGCTCCCGGGACAGGCAGAACTCTGGAAACACCATATATTTT
-	TRBV5-1	TRBJ2-1	-	CASSPDSSSYNEQFF	TGCGCCAGCAGCCCGGACAGCAGCTCCTACAATGAGCAGTTCTTC
-	TRBV28	TRBJ2-1	once	CASTLGGARTYNEQFF	TGTGCCAGCACTCTTGGGGGGGCTAGGACCTACAATGAGCAGTTCTTC
TRBD1	TRBV25-1	TRBJ2-2	-	CASRRRQGKGGELFF	TGTGCCAGCAGGAGGAGACAGGGGAAGGGCGGGGAGCTGTTTTTT
TRBD1	TRBV7-9	TRBJ2-5	-	CASSSGQGGRETQYF	TGTGCCAGCAGCTCTGGACAGGGAGGTAGGGAGACCCAGTACTTC
TRBD1	TRBV6-5	TRBJ2-3	-	CASTGTGTDTQYF	TGTGCCAGCACCGGGACAGGCACAGATACGCAGTATTTT
TRBD1	TRBV2	TRBJ1-1	-	CARRGLGQGRTEAFF	TGTGCCAGGCGAGGGTTGGGACAGGGGCGCACTGAAGCTTTCTTT
-	TRBV15	TRBJ2-7	-	CATSSAIGRAYEQYF	TGTGCCACCAGCAGCGCGATAGGCAGGGCCTACGAGCAGTACTTC
TRBD1	TRBV5-1	TRBJ2-7	-	CASSSTYGTGANSYEQYF	TGCGCCAGCAGCTCCACTTACGGGACAGGGGCAAACTCCTACGAGCAGTACTTC
TRBD1	TRBV3-1/TRBV3-2	TRBJ2-7	-	CASSPGQGPYEQYF	TGTGCCAGCAGCCCCGGACAGGGTCCCTACGAGCAGTACTTC
-	TRBV27	TRBJ2-5	-	CASSLRGIQETQYF	TGTGCCAGCAGTTTAAGGGGGATTCAAGAGACCCAGTACTTC
-	TRBV3-1/TRBV3-2	TRBJ1-5	-	CASSLGLYQPQHF	TGTGCCAGCAGCTTGGGACTTTACCAGCCCCAGCATTTT